The 3 T cell receptor beta chains given below trace back to one sample, sequenced in a study of blood T cell repertoires in COVID-19. Clones were read by immunoSEQ multiplex PCR, and TCRdb kept only the in-frame ones, dropping some. Among about 240,000 clones listed, around 86% were seen once. Input material: peripheral blood. All receptors come from a woman in her seventies with active or convalescent COVID-19.

The sample holds one count of this clone. The chain is built from TRBV27 and TRBJ1-2, with a possible D match to TRBD1 (5 bases). The CDR3 spans 16 residues. Per the germline V gene, CDR1 is MNHEY and CDR2 is SMNVEV (reference sequence). Trimming removed 6 bases at V and 2 bases at J, with 19 bases between. The CDR3 sequence: CASRPNRDFPNYGYTF. CDR3 DNA: TGTGCCAGCAGACCCAACCGGGACTTTCCGAACTATGGCTACACCTTC.

This clone was recorded only once. The rearrangement uses TRBV6-1 and TRBJ1-3; D may be TRBD1 (5 bases). Germline CDR1 is MNHNS and CDR2 is SASEGT. V dropped 0 bases and J dropped 0 bases, with 12 bases sitting between them. CDR3 size: 17 residues. This CDR3 is CASSEALLDSSGNTIYF. The CDR3 nucleotides are TGTGCCAGCAGTGAAGCGCTTCTAGACAGCTCTGGAAACACCATATATTTT.

The CDR3 nucleotides are TGTGCCAGCACCACCGGGACAGGGGAGCGTCGCCTCCACTTT. Its protein is CASTTGTGERRLHF. The J gene is TRBJ1-6, the V gene TRBV7-8, with 10 bases fitting TRBD1. V lost 7 bases, J lost 15 bases, and 12 bases stayed unmatched. The CDR3 covers 14 residues. The germline CDR1 and CDR2 sequences are SGHVS and FQNEAQ.